These 8 T cell receptor beta chains were sequenced from one sample in a study of T-cell reconstitution after alpha-beta-depleted transplantation in children. The TCRbeta library was prepared with unique molecular identifiers. MiXCR, applied by TCRdb to the PCR reads, yields one record per CDR3 protein. The sample includes about a million distinct CDR3 sequences, 25% to 30% of them seen just once. Sequencing used PBMCs, mostly from graft donor cells, obtained 360 days after TCRalphabeta/CD19-depleted stem cell transplant. These receptors all come from a boy under two years old who had a stem cell transplant for SCID, so the T cells may come from the graft donor.

V and J are TRBV5-1 and TRBJ2-5; TRBD2 aligns across 8 bases. CDR1 is SGHRS and CDR2 is YFSETQ in the germline V gene. V lost 4 bases to trimming and J lost 4 bases; unmatched junction nucleotides: 12. The CDR3 has 16 amino acids. The CDR3 loop reads CASSPGLGVSAETQYF. CDR3 nucleotides: TGCGCCAGCAGCCCGGGACTAGGTGTCTCGGCAGAGACCCAGTACTTC.

This clonotype was detected ten times or more. The chain employs TRBV9 and TRBJ2-1; 8 nucleotides agree with TRBD1. Trimming removed 4 bases from V and 5 bases from J; junction bases left unmatched: 8. Germline CDR1 SGDLS, CDR2 YYNGEE. The CDR3 runs 15 residues. Here the CDR3 reads CASSLSGQGHNEQFF. In nucleotides, the CDR3 is TGTGCCAGCAGCTTGTCCGGACAGGGCCACAATGAGCAGTTCTTC.

This chain connects TRBV11-2 to TRBJ2-5; the D is unclear. This CDR3 is built from 14 residues. Germline assignment: CDR1 SGHAT and CDR2 FQNNGV. Trimming took 2 bases from V and 5 from J, leaving 12 bases between them. This chain's CDR3 is CASSLLGPAETQYF. In nucleotides, the CDR3 is TGTGCCAGCAGCTTACTCGGTCCCGCGGAGACCCAGTACTTC. The full variable domain, in which reference TRBV11-2 and TRBJ2-5 provide the parts outside the CDR3, is EAGVAQSPRYKIIEKRQSVAFWCNPISGHATLYWYQQILGQGPKLLIQFQNNGVVDDSQLPKDRFSAERLKGVDSTLKIQPAKLEDSAVYLCASSLLGPAETQYFGPGTRLLVL.

The chain couples TRBV19 to TRBJ2-1, with D possibly TRBD2 on 5 matching bases. This CDR3 is built from 13 residues. Germline values: CDR1 LNHDA, CDR2 SQIVND (reference sequence). The V end lost 7 bases, the J end lost 9 bases, and 16 bases lay between the germline ends. The CDR3 reads CASNRLGSGEQFF. DNA for the CDR3: TGTGCCAGTAACCGGCTAGGGAGTGGTGAGCAGTTCTTC. Filled out from reference TRBV19 and TRBJ2-1, the complete variable domain reads DGGITQSPKYLFRKEGQNVTLSCEQNLNHDAMYWYRQDPGQGLRLIYYSQIVNDFQKGDIAEGYSVSREKKESFPLTVTSAQKNPTAFYLCASNRLGSGEQFFGPGTRLTVL.

The chain joins TRBV9 to TRBJ2-7; TRBD1 agrees at 7 bases. Germline CDR1 reads SGDLS; CDR2 reads YYNGEE. Trimming at V came to 0 bases and at J to 4 bases, leaving 4 bases not matched to a gene. This CDR3 spans 14 amino acids. In DNA form, the CDR3 reads TGTGCCAGCAGCGTAGGGGACAGCCCTTACGAGCAGTACTTC. Translated: CASSVGDSPYEQYF.

The chain combines TRBV5-1 with TRBJ2-7; D might be TRBD2 (5 bases). The CDR3 covers 14 residues. CDR1 and CDR2 (germline): SGHRS, YFSETQ. The V end was cut by 0 bases, the J end by 4 bases, with 11 bases between. CDR3 sequence reads: CASSLDPGIYEQYF. DNA for the CDR3: TGCGCCAGCAGCTTGGATCCGGGGATTTACGAGCAGTACTTC.

This clonotype has only a few counts. The V call is TRBV20-1, the J call TRBJ2-7; tentative D call: TRBD2 (5 bases). Germline lookup yields CDR1 DFQATT and CDR2 SNEGSKA (reference sequence). The CDR3 is 14 amino acids. The germline V and J ends were trimmed by 0 bases and 5 bases, with 14 bases remaining between them. DNA of the CDR3: TGCAGTGCTAGAGATCCCCGGGGTGCGGACGAGCAGTACTTC. Translated, it gives CSARDPRGADEQYF.

The chain employs TRBV7-9 and TRBJ2-1; D call uncertain. Germline V lookup: CDR1 SEHNR, CDR2 FQNEAQ (reference sequence). The CDR3 has 15 residues. V shed 1 base and J shed 8 bases, with 15 bases lying between them. CDR3 sequence reads: CASSLVVPRDDEQFF. For the CDR3, the DNA is TGTGCCAGCAGCTTAGTGGTACCTAGGGATGATGAGCAGTTCTTC.